This T cell receptor beta chain was recorded in a study of response to subunit inactivated influenza vaccine. Study-level results: Authors suggested few new T cells are recruited by each seasonal influenza vaccination.

One entry per CDR3 protein results from TCRdb running MiXCR on the RT-PCR reads. The sample lists around 190,000 distinct CDR3 sequences; 13% to 15% were seen once. This clonotype was picked up a small number of times. The antigen remains undetermined. The CDR3 is 13 amino acids. Trimming removed 5 bases at V and 7 bases at J, with 12 bases between. The receptor was derived from a middle-aged man who received an inactivated influenza vaccine. The material was CD8+ T cells sorted from PBMCs, obtained about 5 days after vaccination. The chain couples TRBV12-3 or TRBV12-4 to TRBJ2-1; D may be TRBD1 (6 bases). This CDR3 is CASSPWGRNEQFF. The CDR3 nucleotides are TGTGCCAGCAGTCCCTGGGGGCGGAATGAGCAGTTCTTC.